This TCR beta chain was observed in a study of CD8 T cells in Susac syndrome. The germline gives CDR1 SQVTM, CDR2 ANQGSEA. V shed 0 bases and J 8 bases; nucleotides not matched to a gene: 8. The CDR3 is 14 residues long. This clonotype has just one count. RNA amounts of about 0.5 to 1 ug underwent reverse transcription with random hexamers. TCR beta CDR3 was amplified by immunoSEQ multiplex PCR. This amplification extended across 54 Vbeta and 13 Jbeta segments. MiXCR was run by TCRdb on the immunoSEQ multiplex PCR reads, yielding one entry per CDR3 protein. The sample has 150,000 to 200,000 distinct CDR3 sequences, 90% to 96% seen once. TEMRA cells were FACS-enriched, while CD8+ and CD4+ T cells were negatively isolated.

This chain joins TRBV29-1 and TRBJ1-2, with 8 bases fitting TRBD1. The sample comprised CD4+ T cells from PBMCs. This clonotype was obtained from a human donor with Susac syndrome. CDR3 DNA: TGCAGCGTTGAAGACCGACAGGGGAGAGGGGGCTACACCTTC. Translating it yields CSVEDRQGRGGYTF.